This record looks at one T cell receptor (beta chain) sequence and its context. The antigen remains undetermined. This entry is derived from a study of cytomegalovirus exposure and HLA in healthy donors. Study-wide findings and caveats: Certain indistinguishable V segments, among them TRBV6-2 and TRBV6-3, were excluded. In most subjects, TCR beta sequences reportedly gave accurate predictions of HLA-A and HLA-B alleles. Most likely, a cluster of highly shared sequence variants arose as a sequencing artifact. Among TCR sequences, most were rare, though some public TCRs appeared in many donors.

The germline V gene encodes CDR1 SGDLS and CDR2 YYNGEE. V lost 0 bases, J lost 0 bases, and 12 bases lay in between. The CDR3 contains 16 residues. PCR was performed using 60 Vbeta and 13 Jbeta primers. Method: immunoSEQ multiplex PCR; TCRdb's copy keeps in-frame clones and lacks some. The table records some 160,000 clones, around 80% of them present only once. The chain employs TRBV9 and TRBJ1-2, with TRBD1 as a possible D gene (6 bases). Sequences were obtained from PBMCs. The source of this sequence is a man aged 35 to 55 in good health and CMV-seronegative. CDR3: CASSVETGPPNYGYTF. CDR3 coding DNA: TGTGCCAGCAGCGTAGAGACAGGACCCCCTAACTATGGCTACACCTTC.